The 6 T cell receptor beta chains presented below share a single source sample, sequenced in a study of T cell changes during pregnancy in multiple sclerosis. Libraries were prepared by immunoSEQ multiplex PCR; TCRdb keeps only in-frame clonotypes and omits some of them. The repertoire includes around 40,000 clones, approximately 92% of them detected once, and roughly 1.1% sits in the top ten. The sequencing used CD4+ T cells from peripheral blood mononuclear cells, collected in the first trimester of pregnancy. These receptor sequences come from a female donor with multiple sclerosis, enrolled in a pregnancy study.

The chain couples TRBV5-4 to TRBJ2-1, with D possibly matching TRBD1 (6 bases). The CDR3 covers 20 residues. V was trimmed by 4 bases and J by 8 bases, leaving 34 bases between them. The germline V gene has CDR1 SGHNT and CDR2 YYREEE (reference sequence). The CDR3 coding sequence is TGTGCCAGCAGCGCAGGGGTTGGGCTAGGGAACGTCCCAATAGGGGATGAGCAGTTCTTC. Translating it yields CASSAGVGLGNVPIGDEQFF. The full variable domain, rest sourced from reference TRBV5-4 and TRBJ2-1, is ETGVTQSPTHLIKTRGQQVTLRCSSQSGHNTVSWYQQALGQGPQFIFQYYREEENGRGNFPPRFSGLQFPNYSSELNVNALELDDSALYLCASSAGVGLGNVPIGDEQFFGPGTRLTVL.

The gene calls are TRBV5-1 and TRBJ2-1, with 14 bases that match TRBD2. The CDR3 covers 17 residues. Unmatched junction bases numbered 6, after V lost 7 bases and J lost 0 bases. The germline V gene has CDR1 SGHRS and CDR2 YFSETQ. The CDR3 bases are TGCGCCAGCCAGGGACTAGCGGGAGTCAGCTCCTACAATGAGCAGTTCTTC. Translated, it gives CASQGLAGVSSYNEQFF.

The count of this clone is one. J is TRBJ2-7 and V is TRBV9, with D perhaps TRBD1 (5 bases). This CDR3 spans 15 amino acids. From germline, CDR1 is SGDLS and CDR2 YYNGEE. Trimming stripped 2 bases from V and 7 bases from J, with 19 bases between. The DNA of the CDR3 is TGTGCCAGCAGCGTCCCGGCTAGGGGCACGACTGAGCAGTACTTC. This codes for CASSVPARGTTEQYF.

V gene TRBV10-3 combines with J gene TRBJ1-1; D is undetermined. Germline assignment: CDR1 ENHRY and CDR2 SYGVKD. The CDR3 length is 14 residues. The ends were cut back, 0 bases at V and 4 bases at J, with 9 bases in the middle. CDR3 nucleotides: TGTGCCATCAGTGAGTCAGGGAGCTTCACTGAAGCTTTCTTT. This gives the protein CAISESGSFTEAFF.

CDR3 DNA sequence: TGCGCCAGCAGCCAAGATAACTCGAAAGGGACAGTTGTCTACGAGCAGTACTTC. Its protein is CASSQDNSKGTVVYEQYF. The chain joins TRBV4-3 to TRBJ2-7; TRBD1 matches 7 bases. Trimming cost V 0 bases and J 3 bases; bases outside gene matches: 14. Germline V gene lookup returns CDR1 LGHNA and CDR2 YSLEER. The CDR3 totals 18 residues.

Here the CDR3 reads CASSSRGFTYEQYF. The CDR3, as DNA: TGCGCCAGCAGCTCAAGAGGGTTCACCTACGAGCAGTACTTC. The chain recombines TRBV5-1 with TRBJ2-7; tentative D call: TRBD2 (5 bases). The length of the CDR3 is 14 residues. Trimming cost V 3 bases and J 2 bases, with 12 bases left between them. Germline V gives CDR1 SGHRS, CDR2 YFSETQ.